What follows is one TCR beta chain and its context. Other DNA sequences in the same sample also yield this CDR3. Some clones are missing from TCRdb's copy, which holds only in-frame ones; the method was immunoSEQ multiplex PCR. The table records roughly 250,000 clones, under 85% of them present only once. V was shortened by 0 bases and J by 2 bases, with 8 bases between the two germline ends. The CDR3 is made up of 16 amino acids. Germline values: CDR1 MRHNA, CDR2 SNTAGT. This sample stems from a study of blood T cell repertoires in COVID-19. Study-wide background: The samples span acute and convalescent COVID-19 from the United States, Italy and Spain.

The receptor was isolated from a woman aged 40 to 50 with active or convalescent COVID-19. The chain couples TRBV6-4 to TRBJ2-6; D may be TRBD2 (6 bases). Material: peripheral blood. CDR3 loop: CASSDSGGAGANVLTF. CDR3 sequence (DNA): TGTGCCAGCAGTGACTCAGGAGGGGCTGGGGCCAACGTCCTGACTTTC.